Only a few counts were recorded for the clone carrying this T cell receptor beta chain. The germline V gene encodes CDR1 LGHNA and CDR2 YNFKEQ. CDR3 size: 17 residues. J was trimmed by 2 bases and V by 0 bases; bases with no gene match: 9. This sample is drawn from a study of cytomegalovirus exposure and HLA in healthy donors. The study ran its PCR with 60 Vbeta and 13 Jbeta primers. TCRdb's table, derived via immunoSEQ multiplex PCR, lists solely in-frame clones and lacks some. Of roughly 120,000 clones listed, about 73% were seen once; the top ten hold 2.1%. The gene calls are TRBV4-2 and TRBJ2-7, with 8 bases matching TRBD2. The clonotype originates from a woman aged 40 to 49 in good health and CMV-seropositive. What was sequenced was PBMCs. CDR3 coding DNA: TGTGCCAGCAGCCAAGACCTCCTCACCGGGGGGGCCTACGAGCAGTACTTC. This sequence encodes CASSQDLLTGGAYEQYF.